This T cell receptor beta chain was sequenced in a study of CD8 T cells in ankylosing spondylitis. Points from the study as a whole: Researchers report that disease-linked clones proved CD8+ and relatively rare in peripheral blood. Earlier reports found some motif variants in synovial fluid and blood in reactive arthritis. From matched ankylosing spondylitis synovial fluid, disease-linked clones were reportedly recovered at significantly enriched levels. Among TCR beta sequences, a motif of under ten highly homologous variants appeared characteristic of ankylosing spondylitis blood.

The table lists this clonotype with a few counts. Its antigen is not identified. TCRdb fed the 5' RACE reads into MiXCR, producing one record per CDR3 protein. Of around 770,000 distinct CDR3 sequences listed, 12% are singletons. V was pared by 6 bases and J by 3 bases, with 13 bases of the junction left unmatched. There are 17 residues in the CDR3. Germline V lookup: CDR1 DFQATT, CDR2 SNEGSKA (reference sequence). Material: blood, either unsorted or a sorted T cell fraction (not recorded which). The sequence came from a male donor with ankylosing spondylitis. The chain combines TRBV20-1 with TRBJ2-1, with 11 bases identical to TRBD2. CDR3 region: CSAYLAGGPVNYNEQFF. The CDR3 DNA reads as TGCAGTGCATACCTAGCGGGGGGCCCTGTTAACTACAATGAGCAGTTCTTC.